These 32 T cell receptor beta chains were sequenced from one sample in a study of T cell responses to AZD1222 COVID-19 vaccine. The method was immunoSEQ multiplex PCR; TCRdb's version includes in-frame clones alone and lacks a portion of them. The table includes roughly 150,000 clones, approximately 94% detected once. Sequences were derived from peripheral blood, sampled on day 0 of AZD1222 vaccination. The receptors stem from an adult in good health.

The chain joins TRBV30 to TRBJ1-4; 10 nucleotides align to TRBD1. The CDR3 extends over 15 amino acids. Germline trimming cut 0 bases from V and 5 bases from J; bases unmatched to any gene: 3. CDR1 and CDR2 from the germline V gene are GTSNPN and SVGIG (reference sequence). The CDR3 sequence: CAWSVPGQGNEKLFF. The CDR3 DNA sequence: TGTGCCTGGAGTGTACCGGGACAGGGGAATGAAAAACTGTTTTTT.

V is TRBV7-2 and J is TRBJ1-5; D perhaps matches TRBD1 (6 bases). Germline CDR1 SGHTA, CDR2 FQGNSA. This CDR3 region has 15 residues. Trimming stripped 2 bases from V and 5 bases from J, with 13 bases between. CDR3 sequence: CASSLSSGEDQPQHF. The DNA of the CDR3 is TGTGCCAGCAGCTTAAGCTCAGGGGAGGATCAGCCCCAGCATTTT.

This sequence joins TRBV19 and TRBJ2-5; possibly TRBD1 for D (5 bases). The CDR3 has 14 residues. The V gene lost 3 bases and the J gene lost 2 bases, with 10 bases spanning the gap. Germline CDR1 is LNHDA and CDR2 is SQIVND (reference sequence). DNA of the CDR3: TGTGCCAGTAGTATCAGTAGGGGACAAGAGACCCAGTACTTC. Protein product: CASSISRGQETQYF.

This chain connects TRBV3-1 (or the pseudogene TRBV3-2) to TRBJ2-7; 7 bases match TRBD1. The V segment lost 5 bases and the J segment 6 bases; nucleotides outside the gene matches: 7. This CDR3 spans 13 amino acids. Looked up from germline, CDR1 is LGHDT and CDR2 is YNNKEL (reference sequence). The CDR3 sequence: CASSGRQGSEQYF. For the CDR3, the DNA is TGTGCCAGCAGCGGACGACAGGGAAGCGAGCAGTACTTC.

This clone was seen once. V is TRBV5-1 and J is TRBJ2-7; D not resolved. CDR3 length equals 14 residues. Germline CDR1 and CDR2: SGHRS and YFSETQ. Trimming left V 2 bases short and J 4 bases short, with 13 bases between. CDR3 sequence: CASSFTTPGYEQYF. CDR3 sequence (DNA): TGCGCCAGCAGCTTCACAACGCCCGGGTACGAGCAGTACTTC.

CDR3 sequence: CASTQLGSRETQYF. CDR3 DNA: TGTGCCAGCACCCAACTGGGGTCACGGGAGACCCAGTACTTC. The chain links TRBV6-5 to TRBJ2-5, with unresolved D. The CDR3 totals 14 residues. Germline CDR1 MNHEY, CDR2 SVGAGI. The germline V and J ends were trimmed by 7 bases and 5 bases, with 17 bases remaining between them.

This clone was seen a single time. The J gene is TRBJ1-4, the V gene TRBV11-2; the D gene is possibly TRBD1 (5 bases). Germline CDR1 SGHAT, CDR2 FQNNGV. The CDR3 contains 14 residues. Deletions cut 2 bases from V and 6 bases from J, with 10 bases between. In nucleotides, the CDR3 is TGTGCCAGCAGCTTAAACCAGGGACATGAAAAACTGTTTTTT. The encoded protein is CASSLNQGHEKLFF.

The chain joins TRBV5-1 to TRBJ2-5, with unresolved D. Trimming removed 0 bases at V and 4 bases at J, with 10 bases between. Germline lookup yields CDR1 SGHRS and CDR2 YFSETQ. CDR3 length: 14 amino acids. DNA of the CDR3: TGCGCCAGCAGCTTGGGTGTGGTCGGAGAGACCCAGTACTTC. Translated: CASSLGVVGETQYF.

The J gene is TRBJ1-5, the V gene TRBV19, with 8 bases lining up with TRBD1. CDR1 and CDR2 from the germline V gene are LNHDA and SQIVND (reference sequence). V was clipped by 1 base and J by 1 base; unmatched bases: 6. This CDR3 spans 17 amino acids. DNA for the CDR3: TGTGCCAGTAGTATAGCCTCCAGGGGGCGAAGCAATCAGCCCCAGCATTTT. Its protein is CASSIASRGRSNQPQHF. The full variable domain, completed using reference TRBV19 and TRBJ1-5, is DGGITQSPKYLFRKEGQNVTLSCEQNLNHDAMYWYRQDPGQGLRLIYYSQIVNDFQKGDIAEGYSVSREKKESFPLTVTSAQKNPTAFYLCASSIASRGRSNQPQHFGDGTRLSIL.

This clone was detected only once. This rearrangement joins TRBV18 to TRBJ2-7, with TRBD1 identical over 7 bases. Germline V gene sequence: CDR1 KGHSH, CDR2 LQKENI. After removal of 4 bases from V and 3 bases from J, the junction contained 12 bases not matched to a gene. The CDR3 runs to 16 residues. Here the CDR3 reads CASSLVTSGQNYEQYF. The CDR3 nucleotides are TGTGCCAGCTCACTCGTAACCTCGGGACAGAACTACGAGCAGTACTTC.

The chain combines TRBV7-6 with TRBJ2-5; 10 bases map to TRBD2. The CDR3 is 15 residues long. Germline lookup yields CDR1 SGHVS and CDR2 FNYEAQ. Trimming cost V 5 bases and J 1 base; bases outside gene matches: 4. The CDR3 loop is CASSPSGGAQETQYF. The CDR3 DNA sequence: TGTGCCAGCAGCCCAAGCGGGGGGGCCCAAGAGACCCAGTACTTC.

In its sample, this clone was seen once. This sequence joins TRBV18 and TRBJ1-2; TRBD1 agrees at 7 bases. V shed 0 bases, J shed 6 bases, and the junction held 13 bases outside the gene matches. The CDR3 extends over 17 amino acids. Germline-derived CDR1 and CDR2 are KGHSH and LQKENI. CDR3 sequence: CASSPPDEGADVHGYTF. DNA for the CDR3: TGTGCCAGCTCACCACCAGACGAGGGGGCGGATGTGCATGGCTACACCTTC.

The chain combines TRBV3-1 (or the pseudogene TRBV3-2) with TRBJ2-7; D might be TRBD1 (6 bases). This CDR3 spans 13 amino acids. V was cut by 5 bases and J by 3 bases, with 11 bases left in between. Germline CDR1 LGHDT, CDR2 YNNKEL (reference sequence). Here the CDR3 reads CASSNPGHYEQYF. The CDR3 nucleotides are TGTGCCAGCAGCAACCCGGGACACTACGAGCAGTACTTC.

This chain connects TRBV6-4 to TRBJ1-1; weak D call: TRBD1 (6 bases). Trimming shortened V by 4 bases and J by 4 bases, and 10 bases separated the two germline ends. The CDR3 is 13 residues long. From germline, CDR1 is MRHNA and CDR2 SNTAGT. CDR3 nucleotides: TGTGCCAGCAGTGCTAGCAGGGGCACTGAAGCTTTCTTT. Translation gives CASSASRGTEAFF.

The chain couples TRBV18 to TRBJ2-1, with no clear D. Per germline, CDR1 KGHSH and CDR2 LQKENI. V lost 4 bases to trimming and J lost 4 bases, with 11 bases between them. This CDR3 comprises 14 residues. The CDR3 spells CASSRVMDYNEQFF. Here the CDR3 DNA reads TGTGCCAGCTCACGGGTCATGGATTACAATGAGCAGTTCTTC. Combining the CDR3 with reference TRBV18 and TRBJ2-1 gives the whole variable domain NAGVMQNPRHLVRRRGQEARLRCSPMKGHSHVYWYRQLPEEGLKFMVYLQKENIIDESGMPKERFSAEFPKEGPSILRIQQVVRGDSAAYFCASSRVMDYNEQFFGPGTRLTVL.

The V call is TRBV5-1, the J call TRBJ2-3; 8 nucleotides line up with TRBD2. Losses at the gene ends were 0 bases for V and 2 bases for J; bases not matched to a gene: 5. Germline V gene sequence: CDR1 SGHRS, CDR2 YFSETQ. CDR3 length: 16 amino acids. CDR3 nucleotides: TGCGCCAGCAGCTTGGGTTTGCGGGAGGACACAGATACGCAGTATTTT. The encoded protein is CASSLGLREDTDTQYF.

This sequence joins TRBV12-3 or TRBV12-4 and TRBJ2-1; unclear D gene. V shed 4 bases and J shed 10 bases, with 11 bases lying between them. The CDR3 length is 12 residues. This chain's CDR3 is CASSSQVDEQFF. Here the CDR3 DNA reads TGTGCCAGCAGTTCACAAGTGGACGAGCAGTTCTTC.

This sequence joins TRBV12-3 or TRBV12-4 and TRBJ1-1; 7 positions agree with TRBD1. The CDR3 covers 13 residues. V was clipped by 6 bases and J by 1 base; unmatched bases: 2. DNA of the CDR3: TGTGCCAGCAGACGGACAGGGAACACTGAAGCTTTCTTT. Protein: CASRRTGNTEAFF.

J is TRBJ2-7 and V is TRBV4-2; no reliable D call. This CDR3 is built from 14 residues. In germline, CDR1 is LGHNA, CDR2 YNFKEQ. Trimming removed 2 bases from V and 1 base from J, with 9 bases in between. CDR3 DNA: TGTGCCAGCAGCCAAAGTCACAGATCCTACGAGCAGTACTTC. Translation: CASSQSHRSYEQYF.

This chain joins TRBV6-5 and TRBJ1-3; tentatively, D is TRBD1 (5 bases). V shed 6 bases and J shed 2 bases, with 11 bases lying between them. Germline lookup yields CDR1 MNHEY and CDR2 SVGAGI. This CDR3 is built from 14 residues. This CDR3 is CASRRGEPGNTIYF. In nucleotides, the CDR3 is TGTGCCAGCAGAAGGGGTGAGCCTGGAAACACCATATATTTT.

CDR3 sequence: CASSTLNSYNEQFF. CDR3 DNA: TGTGCCAGCAGTACCCTAAACTCCTACAATGAGCAGTTCTTC. The J gene is TRBJ2-1, the V gene TRBV2; D not resolved. The CDR3 has 14 amino acids. Looked up from germline, CDR1 is SNHLY and CDR2 is FYNNEI. Trimming took 5 bases from V and 0 from J, leaving 8 bases between them.

The chain uses TRBV27 and TRBJ2-1, with 10 bases aligning to TRBD2. The CDR3 is made up of 16 amino acids. The germline V gene has CDR1 MNHEY and CDR2 SMNVEV (reference sequence). Germline trimming cut 2 bases from V and 4 bases from J; bases unmatched to any gene: 5. The CDR3 DNA is TGTGCCAGCAGTTTAGGGGGGACTAGCGCTTACAATGAGCAGTTCTTC. Amino acids: CASSLGGTSAYNEQFF.

The chain is built from TRBV5-4 and TRBJ1-3, with D unclear. The CDR3 is 15 residues long. Trimming stripped 3 bases from V and 0 bases from J, with 10 bases between. Germline V CDR1 and CDR2: SGHNT, YYREEE (reference sequence). CDR3 region: CASSSRTASGNTIYF. In nucleotides, the CDR3 is TGTGCCAGCAGCTCCCGGACTGCCTCTGGAAACACCATATATTTT.

The chain recombines TRBV5-1 with TRBJ2-7; tentatively, D is TRBD1 (5 bases). The germline gives CDR1 SGHRS, CDR2 YFSETQ. Trimming removed 0 bases at V and 6 bases at J, with 16 bases between. CDR3 length: 15 residues. CDR3 DNA: TGCGCCAGCAGCTTGGAGATCTGGGGCCCCCGCGAGCAGTACTTC. Protein sequence: CASSLEIWGPREQYF.

The J gene is TRBJ1-3, the V gene TRBV6-5; D is undetermined. The germline V gene encodes CDR1 MNHEY and CDR2 SVGAGI. The CDR3 spans 15 residues. The V end was cut by 0 bases, the J end by 0 bases, with 6 bases between. The CDR3 sequence is CASSYSVDSGNTIYF. CDR3 bases: TGTGCCAGCAGTTACTCGGTGGACTCTGGAAACACCATATATTTT.

This chain links TRBV3-1 (or the pseudogene TRBV3-2) with TRBJ1-6; maybe TRBD1 (6 bases). V lost 4 bases and J lost 9, with 22 bases in between. Germline CDR1 LGHDT, CDR2 YNNKEL (reference sequence). The CDR3 has 17 amino acids. The CDR3 here is CASSLGQGWKSRSPLHF. The CDR3 DNA reads as TGTGCCAGCAGCCTGGGGCAGGGGTGGAAAAGTCGTTCACCCCTCCACTTT.

The V gene is TRBV23-1, the J gene TRBJ1-1; TRBD1 agrees at 8 bases. TRBV23-1 is noted as an ORF with a role that remains uncertain. The CDR3 consists of 14 residues. The junction had 15 bases not matched to a gene; V was cut back by 8 bases and J by 10 bases. CDR3 in DNA: TGCGCCAGCGCTTCAGGGGGCGGGGTTAGGCGAGCTTTCTTT. As protein: CASASGGGVRRAFF.

J is TRBJ2-1 and V is TRBV18, with TRBD2 identical over 8 bases. The CDR3 sequence is 16 residues long. V trimming: 0 bases; J trimming: 6 bases; junction bases outside the gene matches: 7. The V gene's germline CDR1 is KGHSH and CDR2 LQKENI. CDR3 nucleotide sequence: TGTGCCAGCTCACCACCGGCCAGCGGGAGAGGCAATGAGCAGTTCTTC. The encoded protein is CASSPPASGRGNEQFF.

The chain combines TRBV14 with TRBJ2-1; TRBD2 matches 7 bases. Germline V gives CDR1 SGHDN, CDR2 FVKESK. This CDR3 spans 14 amino acids. Trimming at V came to 0 bases and at J to 9 bases, leaving 5 bases not matched to a gene. The CDR3 nucleotides read TGTGCCAGCAGCCAAGATGGGAGGGGTAGTGAGCAGTTCTTC. Protein sequence: CASSQDGRGSEQFF.

The chain carries TRBV3-1 (or the pseudogene TRBV3-2) and TRBJ2-5; 9 bases fit TRBD2. CDR3 length equals 15 residues. In germline, CDR1 is LGHDT, CDR2 YNNKEL (reference sequence). V shed 0 bases and J 5 bases; nucleotides not matched to a gene: 4. CDR3 protein: CASSQDSSGGETQYF. Here the CDR3 DNA reads TGTGCCAGCAGCCAAGACTCGAGCGGGGGGGAGACCCAGTACTTC.

The chain combines TRBV27 with TRBJ2-7, with D perhaps matching TRBD1 (5 bases). The germline CDR1 and CDR2 sequences are MNHEY and SMNVEV (reference sequence). Trimming cost V 3 bases and J 2 bases, with 8 bases left between them. The CDR3 covers 13 residues. The CDR3 region has the DNA TGTGCCAGCAGTTTCAGCAGGGCCTACGAGCAGTACTTC. Translation gives CASSFSRAYEQYF.

The chain combines TRBV6-5 with TRBJ2-7; 11 nucleotides agree with TRBD1. CDR1 is MNHEY and CDR2 is SVGAGI in the germline V gene. V gave up 11 bases and J gave up 0 bases; unmatched junction bases: 9. The CDR3 has 15 amino acids. CDR3 region: CARKGGTGGSYEQYF. The CDR3 DNA reads TGTGCCCGAAAAGGGGGGACAGGGGGCTCCTACGAGCAGTACTTC.